The rows below give T cell receptor beta chains drawn from one sample of a study of response to subunit inactivated influenza vaccine. MiXCR was run by TCRdb on the RT-PCR reads, yielding one entry per CDR3 protein. The sample has 200,000 to 300,000 distinct CDR3 sequences; 10% to 15% are singletons. Material: non-naive T cells sorted from PBMCs, obtained 14 to 15 days before vaccination. Every receptor here comes from a man aged 45 to 65 who received an inactivated influenza vaccine. Both conserved end residues are part of each CDR3. D genes are given only for firm matches. Clone size is not always given. Where it is, it says once, few, many or a class for expanded clones.

abundance,d_gene,len,j_gene,v_gene,CDR3nt,CDR3aa
many,.,14,TRBJ1-6,TRBV12-3/TRBV12-4,TGTGCCAGCAGCCCTGGGGGGGGAGGATCACCCCTCCACTTT,CASSPGGGGSPLHF
many,.,14,TRBJ2-6,TRBV28,TGTGCCAGCAAGGTGACGGGAGGGGCCAACGTCCTGACTTTC,CASKVTGGANVLTF
few,TRBD2,15,TRBJ2-3,TRBV20-1,TGCAGTGCGGAAGAAGCGGGGAGAAGCACAGATACGCAGTATTTT,CSAEEAGRSTDTQYF
few,.,13,TRBJ2-3,TRBV25-1,TGTGCCAGCAGTGTCTCGGGACTCGCTACGCAGTATTTT,CASSVSGLATQYF
.,TRBD1,16,TRBJ2-5,TRBV6-2/TRBV6-3,TGTGCCAGCAGACCCGGGACAGGGCGTCTGGAAGAGACCCAGTACTTC,CASRPGTGRLEETQYF
.,.,14,TRBJ2-5,TRBV6-1,TGTGCCAGCAGAGAGGACCCCTACCAAGAGACCCAGTACTTC,CASREDPYQETQYF
few,TRBD1,17,TRBJ2-2,TRBV7-9,TGTGCCAGCAGCTCCCGGGTGGCAGGGGGTTACACCGGGGAGCTGTTTTTT,CASSSRVAGGYTGELFF
few,TRBD1,14,TRBJ1-2,TRBV3-1,TGTGCCAGCAGCCAAGTGGTGGGACAGGCGGGCTACACCTTC,CASSQVVGQAGYTF
many,TRBD2,16,TRBJ2-1,TRBV5-1,TGCGCCAGCAGCTGGGGGGCGGGAGGGCCAGGCAATGAGCAGTTCTTC,CASSWGAGGPGNEQFF
many,.,15,TRBJ2-7,TRBV6-2/TRBV6-3,TGTGCCAGCAGAGAGCCGGGACAAGGTCTTCTCGAGCAGTACTTC,CASREPGQGLLEQYF
few,TRBD2,14,TRBJ2-3,TRBV6-1,TGTGCCAGCACAGAATGGGGACTAGAGGATACGCAGTATTTT,CASTEWGLEDTQYF
.,.,12,TRBJ2-1,TRBV6-2/TRBV6-3,TGTGCCAGCAGCAGGGGACCCAATGAGCAGTTCTTC,CASSRGPNEQFF
many,.,17,TRBJ2-3,TRBV28,TGTGCCAGCAGTATACTATCCGGGACGACTAGCACAGATACGCAGTATTTT,CASSILSGTTSTDTQYF
.,TRBD2,16,TRBJ2-1,TRBV7-9,TGTGCCAGCAGCTTAGTTTGGACTAGCGGGAGTGGTGAGCAGTTCTTC,CASSLVWTSGSGEQFF
few,.,14,TRBJ2-7,TRBV28,TGTGCCAGCAGTTTGCGGGACCCCTCCTACGAGCAGTACTTC,CASSLRDPSYEQYF
few,TRBD1,16,TRBJ2-2,TRBV24-1,TGTGCCACCAGTGATCTGGGGACAGGGAGGACCGGGGAGCTGTTTTTT,CATSDLGTGRTGELFF
few,TRBD2,18,TRBJ2-2,TRBV11-2,TGTGCCAGCAGCTTAGTCCTAGCGGGAGGCGGGAACACCGGGGAGCTGTTTTTT,CASSLVLAGGGNTGELFF
few,.,12,TRBJ1-1,TRBV11-2,TGTGCCAGCAGCCCTGATAGGGGTTTGGCTTTCTTT,CASSPDRGLAFF
few,TRBD1,15,TRBJ1-2,TRBV4-3,TGCGCCAGCAGCCAAGTGGGGACAGGGGACTATGGCTACACCTTC,CASSQVGTGDYGYTF
medium-sized,.,15,TRBJ2-1,TRBV11-2,TGTGCCAGCAGCCTGGGACCGGATAGCTACAATGAGCAGTTCTTC,CASSLGPDSYNEQFF
.,.,16,TRBJ2-7,TRBV4-2,TGTGCCAGCAGCCAAGATACGAACAGTTGGGCCTACGAGCAGTACTTC,CASSQDTNSWAYEQYF
few,.,15,TRBJ1-5,TRBV28,TGTGCCAGCAGTTTTATATCAGGGGGCAATCAGCCCCAGCATTTT,CASSFISGGNQPQHF
few,.,18,TRBJ2-1,TRBV7-6,TGTGCCAGCAGCTTAGTAGGGCCCATAGGGCGAACATACAATGAGCAGTTCTTC,CASSLVGPIGRTYNEQFF
.,.,14,TRBJ1-1,TRBV3-1,TGTGCCAGCAGCCAAGGACAGACAGTAACTGAAGCTTTCTTT,CASSQGQTVTEAFF
few,.,13,TRBJ2-2,TRBV6-1,TGTGCCACTGCACAGGGATTCACCGGGGAGCTGTTTTTT,CATAQGFTGELFF
few,.,12,TRBJ1-2,TRBV21-1,TGTGCCAGCAGCAAAGGACCTAGGCCGGGCCCGTTC,CASSKGPRPGPF
few,TRBD1,15,TRBJ2-3,TRBV15,TGTGCCACCAGCGGCCGGGACAGCCACACAGATACGCAGTATTTT,CATSGRDSHTDTQYF
.,.,16,TRBJ2-1,TRBV3-1,TGTGCCAGCAGCCCCCAACCGGGACTGGCCCTCAATGAGCAGTTCTTC,CASSPQPGLALNEQFF
.,TRBD2,17,TRBJ2-3,TRBV7-3,TGTGCCAGCAGCTTCAATGGGGGACTAGGGTCCACAGATACGCAGTATTTT,CASSFNGGLGSTDTQYF
few,.,14,TRBJ2-3,TRBV20-1,TGCAGTGCTTTTGTGGACGGGAACACAGATACGCAGTATTTT,CSAFVDGNTDTQYF
few,TRBD1,16,TRBJ2-7,TRBV7-9,TGTGCCAGCAGCCCGACTCCGGGACAGGGGACTAACGAGCAGTACTTC,CASSPTPGQGTNEQYF
many,TRBD2,16,TRBJ2-7,TRBV5-1,TGCGCCAGCAGCTTTTTAGCGGGCCGCACCTCCTACGAGCAGTACTTC,CASSFLAGRTSYEQYF
.,.,13,TRBJ2-2,TRBV5-5,TGTGCCAGCAGCTTGCGAATCCCCGGGGAGCTGTTTTTT,CASSLRIPGELFF
.,.,15,TRBJ2-5,TRBV24-1,TGTGCCACCAGTGATTTCCGCGGGGGCGGTGAGACCCAGTACTTC,CATSDFRGGGETQYF
.,.,13,TRBJ1-1,TRBV20-1,TGCAGTGCTAGAGATGCGAAGAACACTGAAGCTTTCTTT,CSARDAKNTEAFF
.,.,14,TRBJ2-3,TRBV7-2,TGTGCCAGCAGCTTAAGGGGCATTACAGATACGCAGTATTTT,CASSLRGITDTQYF
.,.,15,TRBJ1-4,TRBV2,TGTGCCAGCAGTGTTCTTCAGGGCATGGGTGAAAAACTGTTTTTT,CASSVLQGMGEKLFF
many,TRBD2,16,TRBJ2-1,TRBV4-3,TGCGCCAGCAGCCAAGCGGAGACTAGCGGGAACAATGAGCAGTTCTTC,CASSQAETSGNNEQFF
few,.,15,TRBJ2-3,TRBV5-1,TGCGCCAGCAGCTTGGCAGGGGGACTAGTTGGTACGCAGTATTTT,CASSLAGGLVGTQYF
.,.,16,TRBJ2-1,TRBV15,TGTGCCACCAGCAGAGATCTGCAGGGCTCAGGCAATGAGCAGTTCTTC,CATSRDLQGSGNEQFF
.,TRBD2,16,TRBJ2-7,TRBV7-8,TGTGCCAGCAGCTCCCTCGGACTAGCGAGCTCCTACGAGCAGTACTTC,CASSSLGLASSYEQYF
.,.,14,TRBJ2-7,TRBV2,TGTGCCAGCAACGACCGCCCCAGCTCCTACGAGCAGTACTTC,CASNDRPSSYEQYF
.,TRBD2,18,TRBJ2-1,TRBV5-1,TGCGCCAGCAGCCCATGGGAGACTAGCGGGAGGGCTAGGAATGAGCAGTTCTTC,CASSPWETSGRARNEQFF
few,.,18,TRBJ2-1,TRBV18,TGTGCCAGCTCACGACAGGCGCAGTTACAACTCTCCTACAATGAGCAGTTCTTC,CASSRQAQLQLSYNEQFF
many,.,15,TRBJ1-1,TRBV5-1,TGCGCCAGCAGCGTTGACGCAGGCATGAACACTGAAGCTTTCTTT,CASSVDAGMNTEAFF
.,TRBD2,16,TRBJ2-3,TRBV7-9,TGTGCCAGCAGCGACGCCGGGACTAGCGGGAGAGCTACGCAGTATTTT,CASSDAGTSGRATQYF
few,.,17,TRBJ1-1,TRBV6-2/TRBV6-3,TGTGCCAGCAGTACCCCCAGGATTCTGGGGTTTGGTTCTGAAGCTTTCTTT,CASSTPRILGFGSEAFF
few,TRBD1,16,TRBJ2-7,TRBV4-3,TGCGCCAGCAGCCAAGAGGTGGACAGGGGGCTTGGCGAGCAGTACTTC,CASSQEVDRGLGEQYF
.,TRBD2,16,TRBJ2-7,TRBV20-1,TGCAGTGCTAGAGTCGGTGGTGCGGGAGGGTTGTACGAGCAGTACTTC,CSARVGGAGGLYEQYF
few,TRBD1,12,TRBJ2-7,TRBV20-1,TGCAGTGCTAGAGCGACAGGGATCGAGCAGTACTTC,CSARATGIEQYF
few,TRBD1,18,TRBJ1-1,TRBV15,TGTGCCACCAGTGGTCTTGGTATTTCAGGGGGTGGGCGAACTGAAGCTTTCTTT,CATSGLGISGGGRTEAFF
many,.,16,TRBJ1-4,TRBV6-1,TGTGCCACCCGGGAGACGTGGTCCACAACTAATGAAAAACTGTTTTTT,CATRETWSTTNEKLFF
few,.,14,TRBJ1-5,TRBV20-1,TGCAGTGCTAGAGTCGGGGGGGGCAATCAGCCCCAGCATTTT,CSARVGGGNQPQHF
few,TRBD1,13,TRBJ2-7,TRBV7-2,TGTGCCAGCAGCGGACAGGGGCGGAACGAGCAGTACTTC,CASSGQGRNEQYF
.,TRBD2,15,TRBJ2-5,TRBV20-1,TGCAGTGCTAGAGAGCCAGCGGGAGGGTTGAAGACCCAGTACTTC,CSAREPAGGLKTQYF
many,TRBD1,14,TRBJ2-7,TRBV5-5,TGTGCCAGCAGCTTCGGACAGGGGGCTCGCGAGCAGTACTTC,CASSFGQGAREQYF
.,TRBD1,16,TRBJ2-4,TRBV15,TGTGCCACCAGCAGAGGGCAGGGGGTTGTCAAAAACATTCAGTACTTC,CATSRGQGVVKNIQYF
few,.,13,TRBJ1-2,TRBV6-1,TGTGCCAGCAGTGAATCGGGACCAGGGGGCTACACCTTC,CASSESGPGGYTF
.,TRBD1,15,TRBJ2-1,TRBV7-2,TGTGCCAGCAGCTTATATGGGACAGGGGTAAATGAGCAGTTCTTC,CASSLYGTGVNEQFF